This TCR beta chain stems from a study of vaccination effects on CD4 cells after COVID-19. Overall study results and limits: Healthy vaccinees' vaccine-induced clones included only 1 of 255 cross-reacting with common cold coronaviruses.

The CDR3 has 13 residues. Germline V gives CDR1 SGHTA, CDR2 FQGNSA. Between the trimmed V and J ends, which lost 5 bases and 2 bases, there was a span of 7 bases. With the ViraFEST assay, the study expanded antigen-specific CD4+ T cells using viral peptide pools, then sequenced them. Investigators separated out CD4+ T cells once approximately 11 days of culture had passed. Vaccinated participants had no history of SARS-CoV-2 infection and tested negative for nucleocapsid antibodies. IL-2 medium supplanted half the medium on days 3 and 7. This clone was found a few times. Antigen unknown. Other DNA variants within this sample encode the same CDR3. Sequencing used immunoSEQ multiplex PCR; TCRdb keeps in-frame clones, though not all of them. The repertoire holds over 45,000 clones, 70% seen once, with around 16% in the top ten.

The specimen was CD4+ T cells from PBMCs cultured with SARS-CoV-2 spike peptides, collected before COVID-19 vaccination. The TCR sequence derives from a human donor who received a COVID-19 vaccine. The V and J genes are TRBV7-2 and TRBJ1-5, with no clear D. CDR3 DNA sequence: TGTGCCAGCAGCCTGCGGGGCAATCAGCCCCAGCATTTT. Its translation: CASSLRGNQPQHF.